The present TCR beta chain was sequenced within a study of blood T cell repertoires in COVID-19. The wider study: Both acute and convalescent COVID-19 samples were obtained from the United States, Italy and Spain.

This clone was found once. V lost 3 bases to trimming and J lost 4 bases; unmatched junction nucleotides: 13. This CDR3 is built from 16 residues. CDR1 is SGHDT and CDR2 is YYEEEE in the germline V gene. Assay: immunoSEQ multiplex PCR; the TCRdb copy retains only in-frame clones and omits some. The table records roughly 330,000 clones, approximately 90% of them present only once. Participant age was about 18 to 89 years, and participants resided in fewer than 30 US areas. Two negative PCRs, clearance, or symptom resolution characterized the recovered Cohort 3 donors. V gene TRBV5-6 combines with J gene TRBJ2-7; 7 bases are a match to TRBD1. The sample consisted of PBMCs or T cells enriched from blood (not recorded which). The TCR comes from a woman between 25 and 40 years old who had recovered from COVID-19. The CDR3 region is CASSSATGTRIYEQYF. CDR3 DNA sequence: TGTGCCAGCAGCTCTGCGACAGGGACGCGTATTTACGAGCAGTACTTC. The variable domain in full, completed from reference TRBV5-6 and TRBJ2-7, reads DAGVTQSPTHLIKTRGQQVTLRCSPKSGHDTVSWYQQALGQGPQFIFQYYEEEERQRGNFPDRFSGHQFPNYSSELNVNALLLGDSALYLCASSSATGTRIYEQYFGPGTRLTVT.